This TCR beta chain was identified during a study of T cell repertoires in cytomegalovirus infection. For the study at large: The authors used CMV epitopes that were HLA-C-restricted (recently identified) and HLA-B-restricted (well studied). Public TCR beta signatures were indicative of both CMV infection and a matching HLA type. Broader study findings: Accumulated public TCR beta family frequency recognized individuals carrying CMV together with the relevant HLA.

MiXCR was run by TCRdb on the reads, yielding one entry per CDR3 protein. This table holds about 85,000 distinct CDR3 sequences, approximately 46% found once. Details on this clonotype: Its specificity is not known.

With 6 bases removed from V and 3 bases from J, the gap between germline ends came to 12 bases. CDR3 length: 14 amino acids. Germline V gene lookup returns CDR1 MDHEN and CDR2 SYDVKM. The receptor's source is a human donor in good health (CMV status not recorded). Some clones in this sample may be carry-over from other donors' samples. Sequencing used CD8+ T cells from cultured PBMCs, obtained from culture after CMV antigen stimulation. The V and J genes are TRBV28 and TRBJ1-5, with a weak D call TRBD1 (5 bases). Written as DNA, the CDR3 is TGTGCCAGCAGCCGAGGGGTTACCAATCAGCCCCAGCATTTT. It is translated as CASSRGVTNQPQHF.